The text below deals with one T cell receptor (beta chain). Its antigen is undetermined. PBMCs, the starting material, were the source of sorted CD4+ and CD8+ T cells. Sequencing relied on a cDNA template that was reverse transcribed from extracted RNA. Sequenced by immunoSEQ multiplex PCR; TCRdb stores in-frame clones only, minus some. The top ten clones hold approximately 4.3% of a sample with 150,000 to 200,000 clones, roughly 50% of them seen once. These data are taken from a study of CD8+ T cells in alopecia areata. Regarding the study as a whole: Affected lesional scalp, above all in alopecia totalis/universalis, was more clonal than normal scalp.

In germline, CDR1 is SQVTM, CDR2 ANQGSEA. After removal of 3 bases from V and 5 bases from J, the junction contained 10 bases not matched to a gene. The CDR3 consists of 15 residues. The sequencing sample was made of CD4+ T cells sorted from blood. V usage is TRBV29-1 and J usage is TRBJ2-1; 7 bases align to TRBD2. The TCR was taken from a human donor in good health. The CDR3 here is CSVDTWGLQNNEQFF. The CDR3 coding sequence is TGCAGCGTTGATACCTGGGGACTACAAAACAATGAGCAGTTCTTC.